The source of this T cell receptor beta chain is a study of T cells in Graves' hyperthyroidism and ophthalmopathy. General study results and limits: Ophthalmopathy was predicted by the model a median of around 5.9 months ahead of onset.

Regarding this clonotype: The antigen is not known.

The patients, who ranged from 18 to 65 in age, presented with newly diagnosed hyperthyroidism lasting under 2 months. V shed 6 bases and J shed 0 bases, with 17 bases lying between them. Germline V gene sequence: CDR1 SEHNR, CDR2 FQNEAQ (reference sequence). This CDR3 has 17 residues. The investigators amplified TCR beta CDR3 regions from RNA transcripts. RT-PCR in the first round (using the HTBI primer set) targeted the TCR CDR3. TCRdb ran MiXCR on the multiplex PCR reads and lists one entry per CDR3 protein. The sample has about 840,000 distinct CDR3 sequences, 35% to 45% seen once. The source is a man in his late teens or twenties with Graves' hyperthyroidism. Source material: blood. This chain joins TRBV7-9 and TRBJ2-2, with D possibly being TRBD2 (7 bases). CDR3 region: CASRSVTGGPNTGELFF. DNA for the CDR3: TGTGCCAGCAGGTCCGTAACGGGGGGCCCGAACACCGGGGAGCTGTTTTTT.